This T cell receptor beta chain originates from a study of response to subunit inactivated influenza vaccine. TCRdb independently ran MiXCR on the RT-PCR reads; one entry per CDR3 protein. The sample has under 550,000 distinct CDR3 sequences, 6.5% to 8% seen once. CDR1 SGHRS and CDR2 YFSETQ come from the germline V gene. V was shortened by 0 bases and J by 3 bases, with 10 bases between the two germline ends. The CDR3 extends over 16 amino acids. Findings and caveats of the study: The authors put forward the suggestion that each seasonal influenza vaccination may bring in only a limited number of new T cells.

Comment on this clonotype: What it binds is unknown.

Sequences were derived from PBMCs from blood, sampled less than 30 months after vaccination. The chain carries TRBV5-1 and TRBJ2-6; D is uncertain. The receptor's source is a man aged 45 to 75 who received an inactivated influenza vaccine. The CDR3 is CASSLVSSYGANVLTF. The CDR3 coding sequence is TGCGCCAGCAGCTTGGTATCTTCGTATGGGGCCAACGTCCTGACTTTC. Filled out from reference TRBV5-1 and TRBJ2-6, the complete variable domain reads KAGVTQTPRYLIKTRGQQVTLSCSPISGHRSVSWYQQTPGQGLQFLFEYFSETQRNKGNFPGRFSGRQFSNSRSEMNVSTLELGDSALYLCASSLVSSYGANVLTFGAGSRLTVL.